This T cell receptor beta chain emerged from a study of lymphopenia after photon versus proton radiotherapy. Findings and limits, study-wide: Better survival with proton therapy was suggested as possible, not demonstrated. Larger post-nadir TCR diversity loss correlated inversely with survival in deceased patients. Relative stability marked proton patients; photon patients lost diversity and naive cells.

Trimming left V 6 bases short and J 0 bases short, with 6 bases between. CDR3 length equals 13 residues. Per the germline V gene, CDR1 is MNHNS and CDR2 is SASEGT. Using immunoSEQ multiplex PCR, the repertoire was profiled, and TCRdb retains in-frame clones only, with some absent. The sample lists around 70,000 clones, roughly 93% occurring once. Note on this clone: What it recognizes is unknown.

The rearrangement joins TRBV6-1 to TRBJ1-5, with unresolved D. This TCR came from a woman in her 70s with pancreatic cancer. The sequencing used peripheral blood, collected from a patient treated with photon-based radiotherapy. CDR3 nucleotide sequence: TGTGCCAGCAGGGTTGATAGCAATCAGCCCCAGCATTTT. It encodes CASRVDSNQPQHF.